These 21 T cell receptor beta chains share one sample of origin, sequenced in a study of monozygotic twins with inflammatory bowel disease (dated by TCRdb to about 2019). Libraries came from 5' RACE. The instrument given in TCRdb is Illumina HiSeq 2500. Following TCRdb reprocessing, every CDR3 protein sequence forms one entry, and DNA is not provided. The sample's records list around 370,000 distinct CDR3 sequences. The ten largest clones take up just over 2.5% of the sample. The sample comprised blood. The receptors derive from a human donor with ulcerative colitis or Crohn's disease, or a healthy co-twin of an affected twin (not recorded which).

The V call is TRBV15, the J call TRBJ2-5; TCRdb's D call, TRBD1, is unchecked because there is no DNA. CDR3 size: 18 residues. The germline gives CDR1 LNHNV, CDR2 YYDKDF (reference sequence). This chain's CDR3 is CATSKGIGSGNSRETQYF.

The rearrangement joins TRBV12-3 or TRBV12-4 to TRBJ2-3; TCRdb outputs TRBD2, but without DNA this stays unchecked. The length of the CDR3 is 16 residues. This chain's CDR3 is CASTLDPGGVGYTQYF.

CDR3 amino acids: CASSLPTRDRNQETQYF. The V and J genes are TRBV23-1 and TRBJ2-5; lacking DNA, the TRBD1 call made by TCRdb goes unchecked. TRBV23-1 is given ORF status, its function remaining uncertain. CDR3 length: 17 residues.

The rearrangement uses TRBV29-1 and TRBJ2-7. The CDR3 is made up of 13 amino acids. Germline-derived CDR1 and CDR2 are SQVTM and ANQGSEA. CDR3 in amino acids: CSVGLGSSYEQYF.

The chain links TRBV29-1 to TRBJ2-6; lacking DNA, the TRBD1 call made by TCRdb goes unchecked. This CDR3 comprises 14 residues. CDR1 is SQVTM, CDR2 ANQGSEA, per germline. CDR3: CSVATGAGANVLTF.

V usage is TRBV7-6 and J usage is TRBJ2-3; with no DNA, the TCRdb D assignment of TRBD2 cannot be verified. The CDR3 length is 16 residues. Germline V CDR1 and CDR2: SGHVS, FNYEAQ. This chain's CDR3 is CASSRESGGAGDTQYF.

The chain uses TRBV20-1 and TRBJ2-7. Germline CDR1 DFQATT, CDR2 SNEGSKA (reference sequence). The CDR3 loop spans 15 amino acids. This CDR3 reads CSARDGVSYSYEQYF.

V is TRBV6-1 and J is TRBJ2-3; with no DNA, the TCRdb D assignment of TRBD1 cannot be verified. The CDR3 runs 15 residues. CDR1 MNHNS and CDR2 SASEGT come from the germline V gene. The CDR3 sequence: CASSPRDRGTDTQYF.

The V call is TRBV5-1, the J call TRBJ1-2; TCRdb's D gene call, TRBD1, goes unchecked for lack of DNA. CDR1 and CDR2 (germline): SGHRS, YFSETQ. This CDR3 is built from 15 residues. The CDR3 region is CASSSPPDSPGRYTF. Full variable domain (remainder filled in from reference TRBV5-1 and TRBJ1-2): KAGVTQTPRYLIKTRGQQVTLSCSPISGHRSVSWYQQTPGQGLQFLFEYFSETQRNKGNFPGRFSGRQFSNSRSEMNVSTLELGDSALYLCASSSPPDSPGRYTFGSGTRLTVV.

This chain links TRBV19 with TRBJ2-6. CDR1 and CDR2 (germline): LNHDA, SQIVND (reference sequence). This CDR3 is built from 14 residues. The CDR3: CASSPSSEANVLTF.

This rearrangement joins TRBV5-1 to TRBJ2-7; TCRdb outputs TRBD1, but without DNA this stays unchecked. This CDR3 has 15 residues. Germline CDR1 reads SGHRS; CDR2 reads YFSETQ. CDR3 sequence: CASSSMRDRTYEQYF. The full variable domain, its missing parts supplied by reference TRBV5-1 and TRBJ2-7, is KAGVTQTPRYLIKTRGQQVTLSCSPISGHRSVSWYQQTPGQGLQFLFEYFSETQRNKGNFPGRFSGRQFSNSRSEMNVSTLELGDSALYLCASSSMRDRTYEQYFGPGTRLTVT.

The chain is built from TRBV12-3 or TRBV12-4 and TRBJ1-1; the D call of TRBD1 rests on TCRdb alone, since no DNA is present to check it. CDR3 length: 15 amino acids. This chain's CDR3 is CASSPGQGLNTEAFF.

The chain couples TRBV5-1 to TRBJ2-7; TCRdb returns TRBD2, unconfirmable since there is no DNA. There are 16 residues in the CDR3. Germline CDR1 is SGHRS and CDR2 is YFSETQ. CDR3 in amino acids: CASSQSLAGAAYEQYF.

The chain is built from TRBV20-1 and TRBJ1-6; TCRdb names TRBD1, which stays unverified in the absence of DNA. The CDR3 totals 16 residues. Germline values: CDR1 DFQATT, CDR2 SNEGSKA (reference sequence). Here the CDR3 reads CSARDLRDSGNSPLHF.

The V and J genes are TRBV20-1 and TRBJ2-7; TCRdb designates TRBD1, a call that cannot be tested without DNA. Germline CDR1 reads DFQATT; CDR2 reads SNEGSKA (reference sequence). The CDR3 covers 15 residues. The CDR3 protein is CSAPRGGRNSYEQYF.

The chain joins TRBV10-3 to TRBJ2-5; TCRdb outputs TRBD1, but without DNA this stays unchecked. CDR3 length: 15 residues. Germline lookup yields CDR1 ENHRY and CDR2 SYGVKD. Here the CDR3 reads CAISDFGTEEETQYF.

The chain recombines TRBV7-8 with TRBJ1-2; as DNA is missing, the TRBD1 call by TCRdb cannot be tested. The CDR3 is made up of 14 amino acids. Germline loops: CDR1 SGHVS, CDR2 FQNEAQ. CDR3 region: CASSLAGGNYGYTF.

The J gene is TRBJ2-7, the V gene TRBV11-2; TCRdb gives TRBD2 as the D gene, but with no DNA this cannot be confirmed. Germline V gives CDR1 SGHAT, CDR2 FQNNGV. CDR3 length: 14 residues. The CDR3 reads CASTVTSVSYEQYF.

This rearrangement joins TRBV6-5 to TRBJ1-5. The CDR3 sequence is 16 residues long. Looked up from germline, CDR1 is MNHEY and CDR2 is SVGAGI. CDR3 region: CASSYSRDFSNQPQHF.

V and J are TRBV10-3 and TRBJ1-1; TCRdb picks TRBD1, but there is no DNA to check that call. CDR1 is ENHRY and CDR2 is SYGVKD in the germline V gene. The CDR3 is 12 amino acids. The CDR3 reads CAIKGVGTEAFF.

This chain uses TRBV21-1 with TRBJ1-1; as DNA is missing, the TRBD1 call by TCRdb cannot be tested. TRBV21-1 is an annotated pseudogene. The CDR3 contains 15 residues. CDR3: CASSKNSQGSTEAFF.